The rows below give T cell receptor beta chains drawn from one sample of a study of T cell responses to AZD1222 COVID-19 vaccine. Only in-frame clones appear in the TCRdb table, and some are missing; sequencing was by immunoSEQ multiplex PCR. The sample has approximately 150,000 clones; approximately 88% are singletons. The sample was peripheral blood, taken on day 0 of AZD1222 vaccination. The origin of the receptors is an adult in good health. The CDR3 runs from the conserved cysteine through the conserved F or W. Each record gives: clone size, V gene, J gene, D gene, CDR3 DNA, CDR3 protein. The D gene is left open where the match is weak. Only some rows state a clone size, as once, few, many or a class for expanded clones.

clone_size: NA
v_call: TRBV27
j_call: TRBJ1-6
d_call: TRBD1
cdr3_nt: TGTGCCAGCAGCTACGGACAGGGGGCGCCTAATTCACCCCTCCACTTT
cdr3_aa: CASSYGQGAPNSPLHF

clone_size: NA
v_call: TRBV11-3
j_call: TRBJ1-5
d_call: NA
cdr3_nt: TGTGCCAGCAGCTCGTGGGGGGGAGGTAGCAATCAGCCCCAGCATTTT
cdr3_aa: CASSSWGGGSNQPQHF

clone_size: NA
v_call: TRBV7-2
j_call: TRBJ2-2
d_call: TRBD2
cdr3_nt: TGTGCCAGCAGCTTATTCGGGACTAGCGGCGGGGAGCTGTTTTTT
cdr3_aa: CASSLFGTSGGELFF

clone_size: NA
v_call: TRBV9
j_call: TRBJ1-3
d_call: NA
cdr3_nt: TGTGCCAGCAGCGAGTCCTCTGGAAACACCATATATTTT
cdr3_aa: CASSESSGNTIYF

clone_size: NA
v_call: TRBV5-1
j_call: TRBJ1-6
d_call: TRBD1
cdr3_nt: TGCGCCAGCAGCTTGGCGGGACAGGGAGGTTCACCCCTCCACTTT
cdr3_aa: CASSLAGQGGSPLHF

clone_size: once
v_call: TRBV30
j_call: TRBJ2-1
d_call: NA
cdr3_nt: TGTGCCTGGAGTGGGGCGGGGCGCTACAATGAGCAGTTCTTC
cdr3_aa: CAWSGAGRYNEQFF

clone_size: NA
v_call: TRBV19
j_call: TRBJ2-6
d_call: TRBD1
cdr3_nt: TGTGCCAGTAGGCCGGGACAGGGTATATCTGGGGCCAACGTCCTGACTTTC
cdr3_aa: CASRPGQGISGANVLTF

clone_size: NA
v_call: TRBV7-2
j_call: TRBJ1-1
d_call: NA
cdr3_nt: TGTGCCAGCAGCCACCACGCGAGGGGCACTGAAGCTTTCTTT
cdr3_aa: CASSHHARGTEAFF

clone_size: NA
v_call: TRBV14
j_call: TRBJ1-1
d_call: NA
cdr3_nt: TGTGCCAGCAGCCGCGCGGTAACTGAAGCTTTCTTT
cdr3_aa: CASSRAVTEAFF

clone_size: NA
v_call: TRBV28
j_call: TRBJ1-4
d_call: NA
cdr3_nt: TGTGCCAGCAGCAGAGCAGGGTCCTATAATGAAAAACTGTTTTTT
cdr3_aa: CASSRAGSYNEKLFF

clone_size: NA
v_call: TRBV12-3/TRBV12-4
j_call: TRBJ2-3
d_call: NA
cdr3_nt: TGTGCCAGCGAGGGGGGTTTAACAGATACGCAGTATTTT
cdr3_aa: CASEGGLTDTQYF

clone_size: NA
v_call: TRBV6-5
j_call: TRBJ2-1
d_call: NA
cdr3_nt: TGTGCCAGCAGTACCCCCAGGAGTGAGCAGTTCTTC
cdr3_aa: CASSTPRSEQFF

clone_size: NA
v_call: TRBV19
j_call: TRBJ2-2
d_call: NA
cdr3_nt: TGTGCCAGTAGCTTATTCGCCAGTAGCACCGGGGAGCTGTTTTTT
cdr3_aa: CASSLFASSTGELFF

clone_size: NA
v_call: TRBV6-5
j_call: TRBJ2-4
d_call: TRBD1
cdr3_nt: TGTGCCAGCAGTCGTTTACTAGGGGGCCGGGACATTCAGTACTTC
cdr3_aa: CASSRLLGGRDIQYF

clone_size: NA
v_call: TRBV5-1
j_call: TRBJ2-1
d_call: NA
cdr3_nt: TGCGCCAGCAGCTTGTCGGCAGGGCTTTATGAGCAGTTCTTC
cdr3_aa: CASSLSAGLYEQFF

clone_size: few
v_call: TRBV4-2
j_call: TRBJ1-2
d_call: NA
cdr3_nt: TGTGCCAGCAGCCAAGAAGAGCAGGCGGTGGAGGGCTACACCTTC
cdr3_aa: CASSQEEQAVEGYTF

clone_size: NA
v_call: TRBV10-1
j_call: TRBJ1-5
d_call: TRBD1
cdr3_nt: TGCGCCAGCAGTGAGTTTGGGGACAGGCGTTTT
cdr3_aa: CASSEFGDRRF

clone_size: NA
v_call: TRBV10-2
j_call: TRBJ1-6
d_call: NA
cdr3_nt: TGCGCCAGCAGTGATGGGAGGGTAAGGACCTATAATTCACCCCTCCACTTT
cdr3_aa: CASSDGRVRTYNSPLHF

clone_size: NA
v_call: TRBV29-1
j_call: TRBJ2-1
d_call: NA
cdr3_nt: TGCAGCGTTAATAGGGTTGGTTTCTATGAGCAGTTCTTC
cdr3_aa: CSVNRVGFYEQFF

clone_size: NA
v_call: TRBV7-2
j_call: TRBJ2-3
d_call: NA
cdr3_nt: TGTGCCAGCAGCTTGGGCCCAGATACGCAGTATTTT
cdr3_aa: CASSLGPDTQYF

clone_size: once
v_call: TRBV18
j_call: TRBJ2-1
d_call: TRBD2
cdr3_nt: TGTGCCAGCTCCCTTCTCCCGACTAGCGGGAGCAGCTCCTACAATGAGCAGTTCTTC
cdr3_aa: CASSLLPTSGSSSYNEQFF

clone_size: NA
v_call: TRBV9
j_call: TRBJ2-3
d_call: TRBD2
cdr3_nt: TGTGCCAGCAGCCCCAGCGGGAGGGCCTTGAGAGATACGCAGTATTTT
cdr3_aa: CASSPSGRALRDTQYF